These 2 T cell receptor beta chains were sequenced from one sample in a study of cytomegalovirus exposure and HLA in healthy donors. Profiled with immunoSEQ multiplex PCR; TCRdb holds only in-frame clones, not every one. Found here are about 49,000 clones, about 90% of them singletons; the top ten hold approximately 1.5%. Sequencing input: PBMCs. The receptor source for this set is a man between 18 and 29 years old in good health and CMV-seronegative.

The rearrangement uses TRBV27 and TRBJ2-7, with a tentative D call TRBD2 (5 bases). Germline V lookup: CDR1 MNHEY, CDR2 SMNVEV (reference sequence). This CDR3 has 14 residues. The V gene lost 5 bases and the J gene lost 0 bases, with 11 bases spanning the gap. Written as DNA, the CDR3 is TGTGCCAGCAGTCCCGGAGGCCTCTCCTACGAGCAGTACTTC. Protein product: CASSPGGLSYEQYF.

This clone appeared a single time. This rearrangement joins TRBV27 to TRBJ2-6; D remains unclear. This CDR3 region has 16 residues. Looked up from germline, CDR1 is MNHEY and CDR2 is SMNVEV (reference sequence). The V and J ends lost 0 bases and 0 bases respectively, with 6 bases between them. The CDR3 DNA reads TGTGCCAGCAGTTTATCCCATTCCTCTGGGGCCAACGTCCTGACTTTC. Translation gives CASSLSHSSGANVLTF. The full variable domain, completed using reference TRBV27 and TRBJ2-6, is EAQVTQNPRYLITVTGKKLTVTCSQNMNHEYMSWYRQDPGLGLRQIYYSMNVEVTDKGDVPEGYKVSRKEKRNFPLILESPSPNQTSLYFCASSLSHSSGANVLTFGAGSRLTVL.